The 6 T cell receptor beta chains below all came from one sample that was sequenced in a study of T cell repertoires in ileal Crohn's disease. TCRdb's table, derived via immunoSEQ multiplex PCR, lists solely in-frame clones and lacks some. This sample yields roughly 29,000 clones, of which about 82% are seen a single time; 15% to 20% belongs to the top ten. The sequenced sample was ileal tissue. The origin of the receptors is an adult with Crohn's disease.

V gene TRBV5-4 combines with J gene TRBJ2-7, with D perhaps TRBD2 (7 bases). Germline values: CDR1 SGHNT, CDR2 YYREEE (reference sequence). V lost 4 bases and J 2 bases, leaving 22 bases between the germline ends. The CDR3 extends over 17 amino acids. The CDR3 coding sequence is TGTGCCAGCAGCGGTGTTGGGGGGCGGGAGACCACCTACGAGCAGTACTTC. It encodes CASSGVGGRETTYEQYF.

The J gene is TRBJ2-1, the V gene TRBV15; a weak D match, TRBD2 (6 bases). V lost 4 bases to trimming and J lost 7 bases, with 14 bases between them. Looked up from germline, CDR1 is LNHNV and CDR2 is YYDKDF (reference sequence). This CDR3 has 14 residues. The CDR3 region is CATSNPGRGNEQFF. CDR3 DNA: TGTGCCACCAGCAACCCCGGTCGGGGGAATGAGCAGTTCTTC.

The chain employs TRBV4-2 and TRBJ2-1, with 9 bases aligning to TRBD2. The germline CDR1 and CDR2 sequences are LGHNA and YNFKEQ. The CDR3 contains 16 residues. V gave up 4 bases and J gave up 9 bases; unmatched junction bases: 13. The CDR3 sequence: CASSPPGAGGRGEQFF. The CDR3 DNA is TGTGCCAGCAGCCCGCCAGGCGCGGGAGGGAGGGGTGAGCAGTTCTTC.

The V call is TRBV16, the J call TRBJ1-2; D is unresolved. Germline V lookup: CDR1 KGHSY, CDR2 FQNENV. The CDR3 sequence is 13 residues long. V was cut by 0 bases and J by 4 bases, with 6 bases left in between. CDR3 protein: CASSQSSVYGYTF. In DNA, the CDR3 is TGTGCCAGCAGCCAATCTAGCGTCTATGGCTACACCTTC.

This chain links TRBV5-1 with TRBJ1-1; D unclear. In germline, CDR1 is SGHRS, CDR2 YFSETQ. V lost 0 bases, J lost 6 bases, and 12 bases lay in between. The CDR3 is 14 amino acids. As DNA, the CDR3 is TGCGCCAGCAGCTTGGAGCCGGGAACGGCTGAAGCTTTCTTT. Its protein product is CASSLEPGTAEAFF.

The V gene is TRBV19, the J gene TRBJ2-1, with a tentative D call TRBD2 (6 bases). The V gene lost 6 bases and the J gene lost 0 bases, with 12 bases spanning the gap. Looked up from germline, CDR1 is LNHDA and CDR2 is SQIVND (reference sequence). The CDR3 is made up of 15 amino acids. The CDR3 here is CASSQPGDSYNEQFF. CDR3 DNA: TGTGCCAGTAGCCAGCCGGGGGACTCCTACAATGAGCAGTTCTTC.